This T cell receptor beta chain was recovered during a study of identical twins. General study points: Insertions were reduced in abundant cord blood beta clonotypes but not in memory repertoires.

Template switching created a universal primer site, and the cDNA included unique molecular identifiers. TCRdb used MiXCR to reprocess the 5' RACE reads, holding one entry per CDR3 protein. The sample yields 1.5 million to 2 million distinct CDR3 sequences, around 29% seen once. The germline CDR1 and CDR2 sequences are MNHNS and SASEGT. J lost 8 bases, V lost 7 bases, and 18 bases had no gene match. The CDR3 runs to 16 residues. This clonotype has a handful of counts. Antigen unknown. Everyone who donated was a healthy Caucasian. This receptor was taken from a newborn girl in good health. The chain joins TRBV6-1 to TRBJ1-2; 8 bases match TRBD1. Sequencing used cord blood. This CDR3 is CASTSKTDRARGGYTF. The CDR3 nucleotides read TGTGCCAGCACCTCAAAAACGGACAGGGCCCGTGGGGGCTACACCTTC.